The T cell receptor beta chain under discussion was sequenced for a study of blood T cell repertoires in COVID-19. The germline gives CDR1 SGHTA, CDR2 FQGNSA. This CDR3 spans 15 amino acids. Trimming removed 4 bases at V and 5 bases at J, with 17 bases between. Seattle participants joined during active infection and were tracked over time. Libraries were prepared by immunoSEQ multiplex PCR; TCRdb keeps only in-frame clonotypes and omits some of them. The sample holds about 400,000 clones, approximately 86% seen once. This clone turned up a few times. The source of this sequence is a woman in her sixties with COVID-19, enrolled during active disease. This chain links TRBV7-2 with TRBJ1-2, with a possible D match to TRBD1 (5 bases). The specimen sequenced was peripheral blood. The CDR3 sequence: CASSSARGAGYGYTF. CDR3 nucleotide sequence: TGTGCCAGCAGCTCTGCACGTGGGGCGGGGTATGGCTACACCTTC.